This T cell receptor (beta chain) derives from a study of neurological immune-mediated disorders. CDR1 is SGHRS and CDR2 is YFSETQ in the germline V gene. J gave up 2 bases and V 7 bases, and 7 bases lay outside the gene matches. The CDR3 runs to 15 residues. This clonotype was picked up a small number of times. In TCRdb, the 5' RACE reads were re-called with MiXCR into one record per CDR3 protein. Here the sample spans approximately 68,000 distinct CDR3 sequences, roughly 4.4% being singletons. The V and J genes are TRBV5-1 and TRBJ2-1; 9 nucleotides line up with TRBD2. The receptor was isolated from a woman between 65 and 79 years old with multiple sclerosis. Input material: PBMCs. The DNA of the CDR3 is TGCGCCAGCGTCGAAGCGGGAGGTACCTACAATGAGCAGTTCTTC. Amino acids: CASVEAGGTYNEQFF.